This TCR beta chain derives from a study of blood T cell repertoires in COVID-19. Study details: Spain, Italy and the United States supplied samples that represented acute and convalescent COVID-19. T cells, B-cell-depleted T cells, or PBMCs provided the cDNA or gDNA that served as material.

Authors' processing steps: Counts of nucleated cells, estimated from reference gene primer amplification, were obtained. The repertoire was sequenced with immunoSEQ multiplex PCR; TCRdb's copy has only in-frame clones and lacks some. V, J and clone size are those of that table, while D and trimming were read from the DNA. This sample has 200,000 to 300,000 clones, with almost 85% found just once. Germline values: CDR1 SGDLS, CDR2 YYNGEE. Trimming took off 0 bases at V and 6 bases at J, with 10 bases between the two ends. The CDR3 totals 13 residues. The clonotype was recovered from a man in his fifties with acute or convalescent COVID-19. The gene calls are TRBV9 and TRBJ2-7, with D possibly TRBD1 on 5 matching bases. Sequencing was done on a sample of peripheral blood. CDR3: CASSVGGLAEQYF. In nucleotides, the CDR3 is TGTGCCAGCAGCGTAGGGGGCCTGGCCGAGCAGTACTTC.